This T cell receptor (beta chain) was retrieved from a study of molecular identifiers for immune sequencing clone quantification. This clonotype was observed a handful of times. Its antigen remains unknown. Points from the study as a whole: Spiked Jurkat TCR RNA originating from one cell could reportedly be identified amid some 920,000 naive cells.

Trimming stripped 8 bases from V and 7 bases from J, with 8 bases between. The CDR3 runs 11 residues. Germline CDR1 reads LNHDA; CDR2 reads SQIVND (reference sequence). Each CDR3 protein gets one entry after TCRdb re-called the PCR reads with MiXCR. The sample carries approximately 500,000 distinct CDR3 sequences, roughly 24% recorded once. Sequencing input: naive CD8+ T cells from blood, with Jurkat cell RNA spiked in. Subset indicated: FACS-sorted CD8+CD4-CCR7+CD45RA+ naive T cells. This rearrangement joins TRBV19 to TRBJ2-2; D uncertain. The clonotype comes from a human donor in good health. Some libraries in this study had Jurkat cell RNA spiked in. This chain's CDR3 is CASASGGELFF. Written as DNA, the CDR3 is TGTGCCAGTGCATCGGGCGGGGAGCTGTTTTTT.